This T cell receptor beta chain appears in the sequencing data of a study of Graves' ophthalmopathy and Graves' hyperthyroidism. Study in general: The collection of peripheral blood took place at initial diagnosis, before any treatment.

The CDR3 covers 14 residues. The ends were cut back, 3 bases at V and 5 bases at J, with 14 bases in the middle. Amplification of TCR beta CDR3 regions used RNA transcripts. A first-round RT-PCR used HTBI primers, followed by a second-round multiplex PCR. TCRdb independently ran MiXCR on the multiplex PCR reads; one entry per CDR3 protein. Of a few hundred thousand distinct CDR3 sequences listed, more than 20% were seen once; the top ten hold 2.5% to 3.5%. Study-level points and caveats: The blood repertoire also included most expanded thyroid clonotypes above 0.001 frequency.

Ineligible for inclusion were patients with other autoimmune diseases, uncontrolled infections, pregnancy or lactation. Symptoms, serum thyroxine and TRAb, thyroid ultrasound, and orbital computed tomography formed the diagnostic basis. This clonotype occurred many times. Its antigen remains unidentified. This sequence originates from a woman between 18 and 30 years old with stable Graves' hyperthyroidism. The sequenced material came from peripheral blood. This rearrangement joins TRBV12-3 or TRBV12-4 to TRBJ2-7; D might be TRBD1 or TRBD2, each matching 7 bases. CDR3 residues: CASSFSSGGDEQYF. The CDR3 DNA reads as TGTGCCAGCAGTTTTTCGTCAGGGGGGGACGAGCAGTACTTC.